This T cell receptor beta chain comes out of a study of OX40 agonist ivuxolimab in advanced cancers. The method was immunoSEQ multiplex PCR; TCRdb's version includes in-frame clones alone and lacks a portion of them. The sample holds roughly 86,000 clones, approximately 90% seen once. This receptor was obtained from an adult with an advanced solid tumor such as melanoma, head and neck, liver or kidney cancer. Sample: CD4+ or CD8+ T cells sorted from blood, taken in a trial of the OX40 agonist ivuxolimab.

CDR3 sequence: CASSLGTAQETQYF. For the CDR3, the DNA is TGTGCCAGCAGCTTAGGTACAGCCCAAGAGACCCAGTACTTC. This sequence joins TRBV7-2 and TRBJ2-5, with D uncertain. The CDR3 loop spans 14 amino acids. CDR1 SGHTA and CDR2 FQGNSA come from the germline V gene. V was clipped by 1 base and J by 1 base, with 7 bases between them.